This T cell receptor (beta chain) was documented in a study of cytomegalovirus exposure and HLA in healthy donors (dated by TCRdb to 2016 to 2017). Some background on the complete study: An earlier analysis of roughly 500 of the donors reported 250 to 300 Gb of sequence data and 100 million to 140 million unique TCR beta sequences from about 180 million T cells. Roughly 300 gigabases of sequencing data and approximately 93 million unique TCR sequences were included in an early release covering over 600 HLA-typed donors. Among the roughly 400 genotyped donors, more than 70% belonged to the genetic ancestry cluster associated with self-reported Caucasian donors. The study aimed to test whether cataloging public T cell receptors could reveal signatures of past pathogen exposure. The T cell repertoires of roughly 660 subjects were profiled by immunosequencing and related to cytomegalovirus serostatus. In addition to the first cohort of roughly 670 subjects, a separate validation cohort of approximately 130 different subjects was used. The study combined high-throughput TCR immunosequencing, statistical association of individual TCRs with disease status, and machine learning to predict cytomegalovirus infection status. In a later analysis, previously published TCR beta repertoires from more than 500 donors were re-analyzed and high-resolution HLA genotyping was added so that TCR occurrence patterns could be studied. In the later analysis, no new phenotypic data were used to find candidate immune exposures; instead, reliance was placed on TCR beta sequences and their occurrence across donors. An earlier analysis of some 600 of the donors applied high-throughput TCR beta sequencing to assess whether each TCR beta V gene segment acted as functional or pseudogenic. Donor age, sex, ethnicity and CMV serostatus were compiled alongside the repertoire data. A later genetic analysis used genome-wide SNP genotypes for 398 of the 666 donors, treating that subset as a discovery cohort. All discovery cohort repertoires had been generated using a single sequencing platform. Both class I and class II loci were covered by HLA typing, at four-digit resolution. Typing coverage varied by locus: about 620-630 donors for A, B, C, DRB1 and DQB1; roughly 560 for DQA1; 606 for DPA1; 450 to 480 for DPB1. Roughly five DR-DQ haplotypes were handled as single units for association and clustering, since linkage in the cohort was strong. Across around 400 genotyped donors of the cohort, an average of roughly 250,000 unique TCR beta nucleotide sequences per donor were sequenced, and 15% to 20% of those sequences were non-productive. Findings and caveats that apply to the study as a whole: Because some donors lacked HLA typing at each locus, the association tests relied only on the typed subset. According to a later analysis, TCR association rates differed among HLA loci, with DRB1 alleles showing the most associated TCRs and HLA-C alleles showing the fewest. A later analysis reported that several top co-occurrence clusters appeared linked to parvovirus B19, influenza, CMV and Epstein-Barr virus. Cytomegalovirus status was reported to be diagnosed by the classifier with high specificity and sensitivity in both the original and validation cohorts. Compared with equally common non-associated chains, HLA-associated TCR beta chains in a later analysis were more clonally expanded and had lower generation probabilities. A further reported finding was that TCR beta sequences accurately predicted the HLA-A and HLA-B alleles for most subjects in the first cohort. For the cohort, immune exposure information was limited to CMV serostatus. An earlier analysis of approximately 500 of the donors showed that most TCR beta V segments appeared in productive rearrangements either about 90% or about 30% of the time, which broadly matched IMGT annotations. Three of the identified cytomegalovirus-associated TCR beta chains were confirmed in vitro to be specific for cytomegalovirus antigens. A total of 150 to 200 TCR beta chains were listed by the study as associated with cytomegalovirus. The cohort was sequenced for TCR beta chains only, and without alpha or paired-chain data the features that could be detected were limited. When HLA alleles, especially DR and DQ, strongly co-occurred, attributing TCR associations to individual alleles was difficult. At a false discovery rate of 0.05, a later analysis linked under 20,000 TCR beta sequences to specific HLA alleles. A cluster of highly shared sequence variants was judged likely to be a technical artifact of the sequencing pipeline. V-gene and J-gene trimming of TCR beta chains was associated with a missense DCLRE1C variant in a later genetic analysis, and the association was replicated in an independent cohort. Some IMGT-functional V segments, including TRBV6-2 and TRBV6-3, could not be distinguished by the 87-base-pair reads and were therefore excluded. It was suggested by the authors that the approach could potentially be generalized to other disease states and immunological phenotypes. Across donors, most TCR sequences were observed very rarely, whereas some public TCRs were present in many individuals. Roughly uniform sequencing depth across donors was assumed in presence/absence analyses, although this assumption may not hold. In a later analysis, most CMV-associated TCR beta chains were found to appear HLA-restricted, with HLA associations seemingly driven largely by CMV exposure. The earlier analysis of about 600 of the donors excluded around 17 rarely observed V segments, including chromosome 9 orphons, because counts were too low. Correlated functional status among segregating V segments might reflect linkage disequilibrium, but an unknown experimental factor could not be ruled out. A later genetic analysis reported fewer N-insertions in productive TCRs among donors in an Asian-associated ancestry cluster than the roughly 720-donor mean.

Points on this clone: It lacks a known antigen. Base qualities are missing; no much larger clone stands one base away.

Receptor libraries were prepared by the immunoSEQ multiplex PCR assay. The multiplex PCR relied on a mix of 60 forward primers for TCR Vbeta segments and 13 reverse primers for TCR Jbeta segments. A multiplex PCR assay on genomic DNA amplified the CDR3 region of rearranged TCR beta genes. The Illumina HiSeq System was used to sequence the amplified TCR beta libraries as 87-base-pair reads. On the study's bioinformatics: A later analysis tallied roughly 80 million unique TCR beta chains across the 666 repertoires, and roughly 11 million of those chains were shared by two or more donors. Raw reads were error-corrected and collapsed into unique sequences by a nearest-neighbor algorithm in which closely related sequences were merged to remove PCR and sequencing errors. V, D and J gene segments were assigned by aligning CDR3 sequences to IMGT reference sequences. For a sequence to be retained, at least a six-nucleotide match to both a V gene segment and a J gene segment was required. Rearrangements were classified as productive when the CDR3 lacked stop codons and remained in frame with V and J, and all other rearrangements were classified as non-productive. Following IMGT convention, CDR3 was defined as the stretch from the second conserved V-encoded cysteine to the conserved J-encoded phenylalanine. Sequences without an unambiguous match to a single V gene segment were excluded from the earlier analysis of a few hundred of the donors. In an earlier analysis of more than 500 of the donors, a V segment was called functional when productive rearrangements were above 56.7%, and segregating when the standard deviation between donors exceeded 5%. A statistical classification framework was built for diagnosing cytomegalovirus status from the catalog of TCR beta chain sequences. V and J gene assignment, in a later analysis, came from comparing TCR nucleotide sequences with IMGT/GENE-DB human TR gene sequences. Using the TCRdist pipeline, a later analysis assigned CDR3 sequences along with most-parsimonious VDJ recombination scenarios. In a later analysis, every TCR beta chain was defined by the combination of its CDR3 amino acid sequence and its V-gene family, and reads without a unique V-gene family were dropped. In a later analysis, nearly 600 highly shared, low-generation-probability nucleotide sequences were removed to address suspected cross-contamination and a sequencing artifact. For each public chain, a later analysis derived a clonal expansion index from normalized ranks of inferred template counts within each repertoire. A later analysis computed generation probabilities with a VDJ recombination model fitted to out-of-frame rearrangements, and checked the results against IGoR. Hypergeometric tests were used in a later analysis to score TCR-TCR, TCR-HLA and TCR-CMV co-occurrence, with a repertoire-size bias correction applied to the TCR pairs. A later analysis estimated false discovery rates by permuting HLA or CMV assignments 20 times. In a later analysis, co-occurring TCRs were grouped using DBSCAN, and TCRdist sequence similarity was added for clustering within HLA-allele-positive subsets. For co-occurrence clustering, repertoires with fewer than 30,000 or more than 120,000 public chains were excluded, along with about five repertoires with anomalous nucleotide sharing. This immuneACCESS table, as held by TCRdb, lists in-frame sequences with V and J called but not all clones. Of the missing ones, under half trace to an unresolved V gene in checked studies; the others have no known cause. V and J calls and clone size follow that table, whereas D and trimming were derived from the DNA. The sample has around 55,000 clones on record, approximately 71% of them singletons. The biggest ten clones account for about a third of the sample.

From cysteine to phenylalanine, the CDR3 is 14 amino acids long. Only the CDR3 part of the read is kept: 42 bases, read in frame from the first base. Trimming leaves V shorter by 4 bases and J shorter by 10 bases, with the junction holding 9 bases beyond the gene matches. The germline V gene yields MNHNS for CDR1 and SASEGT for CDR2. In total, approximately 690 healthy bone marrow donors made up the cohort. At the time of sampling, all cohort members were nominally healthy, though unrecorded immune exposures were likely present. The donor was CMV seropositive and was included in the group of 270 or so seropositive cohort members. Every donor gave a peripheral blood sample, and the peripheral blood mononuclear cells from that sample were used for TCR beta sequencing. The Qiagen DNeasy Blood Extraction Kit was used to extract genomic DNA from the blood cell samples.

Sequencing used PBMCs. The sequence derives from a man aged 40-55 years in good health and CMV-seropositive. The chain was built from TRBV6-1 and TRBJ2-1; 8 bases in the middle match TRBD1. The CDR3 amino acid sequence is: CASSASRGLREQFF. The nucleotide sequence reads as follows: TGTGCCAGCAGTGCCAGCAGGGGGCTAAGAGAGCAGTTCTTC.